This paragraph reports one TCR beta chain. Its antigen is undetermined. With a duration under 2 months, the hyperthyroidism was newly diagnosed in patients aged 18 to 65. Reasons for excluding patients were uncontrolled infection, other autoimmune disease, pregnancy or lactation. Researchers took RNA transcripts and amplified the TCR beta CDR3 regions from them. Using the HTBI primer set, a first-round RT-PCR was run on the TCR CDR3. TCRdb analysed the multiplex PCR reads with MiXCR anew, one entry per CDR3 protein. This sample has 650,000 to 850,000 distinct CDR3 sequences, with about 17% found just once. This sample was taken from a study of T cells in Graves' hyperthyroidism and ophthalmopathy. Findings and caveats of the study: Among thyroid clonotypes expanded above 0.001, most also appeared in blood. Ophthalmopathy was identified by the model a median around 6 months ahead of onset.

Germline values: CDR1 DFQATT, CDR2 SNEGSKA (reference sequence). This CDR3 is 16 amino acids long. Trimming removed 0 bases at V and 2 bases at J, with 15 bases between. The sample consisted of blood. The chain is built from TRBV20-1 and TRBJ2-3, with a possible D match to TRBD1 (7 bases). The TCR originated in a woman in her 50s with Graves' hyperthyroidism that later progressed to Graves' ophthalmopathy. The CDR3 nucleotides read TGCAGTGCTAGAGATTTGGAGGGACAGCCCACAGATACGCAGTATTTT. Protein: CSARDLEGQPTDTQYF.